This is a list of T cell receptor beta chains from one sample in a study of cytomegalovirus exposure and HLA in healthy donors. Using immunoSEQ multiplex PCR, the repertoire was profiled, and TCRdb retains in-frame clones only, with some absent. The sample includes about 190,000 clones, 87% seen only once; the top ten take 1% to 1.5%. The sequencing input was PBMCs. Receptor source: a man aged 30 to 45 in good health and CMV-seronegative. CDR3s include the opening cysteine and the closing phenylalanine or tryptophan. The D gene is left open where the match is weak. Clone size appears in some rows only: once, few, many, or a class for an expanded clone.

cdr3_nt: TGTGCCAGCAGCTTGGGAAACAATCGGGGTCAGCCCCAGCATTTT
cdr3_aa: CASSLGNNRGQPQHF
clone_size: .
j_call: TRBJ1-5
v_call: TRBV7-9
d_call: .

cdr3_nt: TGTGCCAGCAGCTTCGGGGGGCCCTCTGGAAACACCATATATTTT
cdr3_aa: CASSFGGPSGNTIYF
clone_size: .
j_call: TRBJ1-3
v_call: TRBV7-2
d_call: .

cdr3_nt: TGTGCCAGCAGCCGGCTAACTAGCCCGAGCACAGATACGCAGTATTTT
cdr3_aa: CASSRLTSPSTDTQYF
clone_size: once
j_call: TRBJ2-3
v_call: TRBV16
d_call: .

cdr3_nt: TGTGCCAGCAGCCTTATGAGACGGGACTATGGCTACACCTTC
cdr3_aa: CASSLMRRDYGYTF
clone_size: .
j_call: TRBJ1-2
v_call: TRBV5-8
d_call: .

cdr3_nt: TGTGCCAGCAGTGAAAGGGCGGGTGGGTACCAAGAGACCCAGTACTTC
cdr3_aa: CASSERAGGYQETQYF
clone_size: few
j_call: TRBJ2-5
v_call: TRBV6-1
d_call: .

cdr3_nt: TGTGCCAGCAGCCCGGGACTTGGAAACACCATATATTTT
cdr3_aa: CASSPGLGNTIYF
clone_size: .
j_call: TRBJ1-3
v_call: TRBV6-5
d_call: .

cdr3_nt: TGTGCCAGTAGTATACAATCAGGGGCACAATTCTCCGGGGAGCTGTTTTTT
cdr3_aa: CASSIQSGAQFSGELFF
clone_size: .
j_call: TRBJ2-2
v_call: TRBV19
d_call: .

cdr3_nt: TGTGCCAGCAGCCAGGTGGGGGGAAATCAGCCCCAGCATTTT
cdr3_aa: CASSQVGGNQPQHF
clone_size: .
j_call: TRBJ1-5
v_call: TRBV4-2
d_call: .

cdr3_nt: TGTGCCAGTAGTATGGGCGGGGGGTTGGGTGATGAGCAGTTCTTC
cdr3_aa: CASSMGGGLGDEQFF
clone_size: .
j_call: TRBJ2-1
v_call: TRBV19
d_call: TRBD2

cdr3_nt: TGTGCCAGTAGTTTCCGGACAGGGAGGCTTTTTGGGCCCCAGCATTTT
cdr3_aa: CASSFRTGRLFGPQHF
clone_size: .
j_call: TRBJ1-5
v_call: TRBV19
d_call: TRBD1

cdr3_nt: TGCAGCGTCCTAACTAGCGGGAGCTACGAGCAGTACTTC
cdr3_aa: CSVLTSGSYEQYF
clone_size: .
j_call: TRBJ2-7
v_call: TRBV29-1
d_call: TRBD2

cdr3_nt: TGTGCCAGCAGCGAACAGGGGCCTCGGACTAGCGGGGGGCCCCAGGACTTC
cdr3_aa: CASSEQGPRTSGGPQDF
clone_size: .
j_call: TRBJ2-7
v_call: TRBV2
d_call: TRBD2

cdr3_nt: TGTGCCAGCAGCCGGCCCCTTGGAGGGGTCACTGAAGCTTTCTTT
cdr3_aa: CASSRPLGGVTEAFF
clone_size: .
j_call: TRBJ1-1
v_call: TRBV7-9
d_call: .

cdr3_nt: TGTGCCAGCGGGACCGGGACTGGGAACACTGAAGCTTTCTTT
cdr3_aa: CASGTGTGNTEAFF
clone_size: .
j_call: TRBJ1-1
v_call: TRBV9
d_call: .

cdr3_nt: TGTGCCAGCAGTATTACCTCGACAGGGGGCTCTGAAGCTTTCTTT
cdr3_aa: CASSITSTGGSEAFF
clone_size: .
j_call: TRBJ1-1
v_call: TRBV2
d_call: TRBD1

cdr3_nt: TGTGCCAGCACGCCGGGGGGCTCTGGGGCCAACGTCCTGACTTTC
cdr3_aa: CASTPGGSGANVLTF
clone_size: few
j_call: TRBJ2-6
v_call: TRBV28
d_call: TRBD2

cdr3_nt: TGCGCCAGCACCCTGGGGCAGACCACTGAAGCTTTCTTT
cdr3_aa: CASTLGQTTEAFF
clone_size: .
j_call: TRBJ1-1
v_call: TRBV5-1
d_call: .

cdr3_nt: TGTGCCAGCAGTAAGGAAGGACTCTTAACTTACAATGAGCAGTTCTTC
cdr3_aa: CASSKEGLLTYNEQFF
clone_size: .
j_call: TRBJ2-1
v_call: TRBV6-6
d_call: .

cdr3_nt: TGTGCCAGCAGTTTAGGGGTCCCGGGAGCCTACGAGCAGTACTTC
cdr3_aa: CASSLGVPGAYEQYF
clone_size: .
j_call: TRBJ2-7
v_call: TRBV27
d_call: .

cdr3_nt: TGTGCCGTCGGGACACCTATTCCCCGGCCAACAACTAGCGGGATACGGAACAATGAGCAGTTCTTC
cdr3_aa: CAVGTPIPRPTTSGIRNNEQFF
clone_size: .
j_call: TRBJ2-1
v_call: TRBV28
d_call: TRBD2

cdr3_nt: TGTGCCAGCAGCTTTACAGGGTCAAGGCTCTCCTACGAGCAGTACTTC
cdr3_aa: CASSFTGSRLSYEQYF
clone_size: .
j_call: TRBJ2-7
v_call: TRBV7-2
d_call: .

cdr3_nt: TGTGCCAGCAGCTGGGGGCCGAGTGCCGGGGAGCTGTTTTTT
cdr3_aa: CASSWGPSAGELFF
clone_size: once
j_call: TRBJ2-2
v_call: TRBV5-5
d_call: .

cdr3_nt: TGTGCCACAGCGGGAGCCGGGGGCAATCAGCCCCAGCATTTT
cdr3_aa: CATAGAGGNQPQHF
clone_size: .
j_call: TRBJ1-5
v_call: TRBV10-3
d_call: .

cdr3_nt: TGTGCCAGCAGGGGGACAGGTGTATCAGAACTGTTTTTT
cdr3_aa: CASRGTGVSELFF
clone_size: .
j_call: TRBJ1-4
v_call: TRBV2
d_call: TRBD1

cdr3_nt: TGTGCCAGCAGCATCACGGACAGTACTTCCTACGAGCAGTACTTC
cdr3_aa: CASSITDSTSYEQYF
clone_size: .
j_call: TRBJ2-7
v_call: TRBV11-2
d_call: .

cdr3_nt: TGTGCCAGCAGCTCGGGACTAGCGGGGCTACTTCAAGAGACCCAGTACTTC
cdr3_aa: CASSSGLAGLLQETQYF
clone_size: few
j_call: TRBJ2-5
v_call: TRBV7-2
d_call: TRBD2

cdr3_nt: TGTGCCAGCTCCGAACTCACCACGGGACAGGGCCGAACAGATACGCAGTATTTT
cdr3_aa: CASSELTTGQGRTDTQYF
clone_size: .
j_call: TRBJ2-3
v_call: TRBV18
d_call: TRBD1

cdr3_nt: TGCAGCGTTGAAATGGGGTATGGACAGGGGGGGGGCAATGAGCAGTTCTTC
cdr3_aa: CSVEMGYGQGGGNEQFF
clone_size: .
j_call: TRBJ2-1
v_call: TRBV29-1
d_call: TRBD1

cdr3_nt: TGCGCCAGCAGCTGGGACAGGTCGAACACTGAAGCTTTCTTT
cdr3_aa: CASSWDRSNTEAFF
clone_size: once
j_call: TRBJ1-1
v_call: TRBV5-1
d_call: TRBD1

cdr3_nt: TGTGCCACCAGCAGGGAATACGGACAGGCGGACGAGCAGTTCTTC
cdr3_aa: CATSREYGQADEQFF
clone_size: .
j_call: TRBJ2-1
v_call: TRBV15
d_call: TRBD1

cdr3_nt: TGTGCCAGCAGGAGGGCGGGGGGACACACCGGGGAGCTGTTTTTT
cdr3_aa: CASRRAGGHTGELFF
clone_size: .
j_call: TRBJ2-2
v_call: TRBV13
d_call: TRBD2

cdr3_nt: TGTGCCAGCAGTCCCCCCCGACTAGCACCACTTAATGAGCAGTTCTTC
cdr3_aa: CASSPPRLAPLNEQFF
clone_size: .
j_call: TRBJ2-1
v_call: TRBV27
d_call: TRBD2

cdr3_nt: TGTGCCAGTAGTGTCGACTGGAACACTGAAGCTTTCTTT
cdr3_aa: CASSVDWNTEAFF
clone_size: .
j_call: TRBJ1-1
v_call: TRBV19
d_call: .

cdr3_nt: TGTGCCAGCAGCCAAGGAACAGGGATCCACCACGAGCAGTACTTC
cdr3_aa: CASSQGTGIHHEQYF
clone_size: .
j_call: TRBJ2-7
v_call: TRBV14
d_call: .

cdr3_nt: TGTGCTAGCAGCTCGGACAGAAACACCGGGGAGCTGTTTTTT
cdr3_aa: CASSSDRNTGELFF
clone_size: .
j_call: TRBJ2-2
v_call: TRBV7-7
d_call: .

cdr3_nt: TGCGCCAGCAGCTTGACGGGACTCCTGAGATCTGGAAACACCATATATTTT
cdr3_aa: CASSLTGLLRSGNTIYF
clone_size: .
j_call: TRBJ1-3
v_call: TRBV5-1
d_call: .

cdr3_nt: TGCACCAGCAGCTCAAAGGAGAAGGAGAACACTGAAGCTTTCTTT
cdr3_aa: CTSSSKEKENTEAFF
clone_size: .
j_call: TRBJ1-1
v_call: TRBV1
d_call: .

cdr3_nt: TGTGCCAGTAGCCACAACAGGGCAACTAATGAAAAACTGTTTTTT
cdr3_aa: CASSHNRATNEKLFF
clone_size: .
j_call: TRBJ1-4
v_call: TRBV19
d_call: .

cdr3_nt: TGTGCCAGCAGCAAAGGGACAATGGCTTCGCAGTATTTT
cdr3_aa: CASSKGTMASQYF
clone_size: .
j_call: TRBJ2-3
v_call: TRBV6-5
d_call: .

cdr3_nt: TGTGCCAGCAGGACGACAGGGGCTATGGGAGAGCAGTACTTC
cdr3_aa: CASRTTGAMGEQYF
clone_size: .
j_call: TRBJ2-7
v_call: TRBV2
d_call: TRBD1

cdr3_nt: TGTGCCAGCAGTGAGGACTCTAGCTTATACGAGCAGTACTTC
cdr3_aa: CASSEDSSLYEQYF
clone_size: .
j_call: TRBJ2-7
v_call: TRBV28
d_call: .

cdr3_nt: TGCGCCAGCAGCCAAGTGGTAGAGGGCGGGAACTACGAGCAGTACTTC
cdr3_aa: CASSQVVEGGNYEQYF
clone_size: .
j_call: TRBJ2-7
v_call: TRBV4-1
d_call: .

cdr3_nt: TGTTCCACCAGCAGAGACGCCCCGGCAACTAATGAAAAACTGTTTTTT
cdr3_aa: CSTSRDAPATNEKLFF
clone_size: .
j_call: TRBJ1-4
v_call: TRBV15
d_call: .

cdr3_nt: TGTGCTAGCAGCTCTTACAGGGCGAGTGAGCAGTTCTTC
cdr3_aa: CASSSYRASEQFF
clone_size: once
j_call: TRBJ2-1
v_call: TRBV7-7
d_call: .

cdr3_nt: TGTGCCAGCAGCGTAGGGGGTAGGGGTAAGGACTACAATGAGCAGTTCTTC
cdr3_aa: CASSVGGRGKDYNEQFF
clone_size: .
j_call: TRBJ2-1
v_call: TRBV9
d_call: .

cdr3_nt: TGTGCCAGCAGCTTGGGAGTTGAGAGAAACACCATATATTTT
cdr3_aa: CASSLGVERNTIYF
clone_size: .
j_call: TRBJ1-3
v_call: TRBV7-9
d_call: .

cdr3_nt: TGCGCCAGCAGCTTGGCGACAGGGGTGCCGTACGAGCAGTACTTC
cdr3_aa: CASSLATGVPYEQYF
clone_size: .
j_call: TRBJ2-7
v_call: TRBV5-1
d_call: TRBD1

cdr3_nt: TGCGCCAGCAGTGAGAGGAATTCCTACAATGAGCAGTTCTTC
cdr3_aa: CASSERNSYNEQFF
clone_size: .
j_call: TRBJ2-1
v_call: TRBV5-1
d_call: .

cdr3_nt: TGTGCCAGCTCCTCCCTAGGGGGGGCCATATCTGAAGCTTTCTTT
cdr3_aa: CASSSLGGAISEAFF
clone_size: .
j_call: TRBJ1-1
v_call: TRBV19
d_call: .

cdr3_nt: TGTGCCAGCAGCCCATCCCCCTCAGGGGGCGCAGGTGGCTACACCTTC
cdr3_aa: CASSPSPSGGAGGYTF
clone_size: once
j_call: TRBJ1-2
v_call: TRBV9
d_call: TRBD1

cdr3_nt: TGTGCCAGCAGCTTAGCGCCTGCTCAGATAAATCAGCCCCAGCATTTT
cdr3_aa: CASSLAPAQINQPQHF
clone_size: .
j_call: TRBJ1-5
v_call: TRBV7-2
d_call: .

cdr3_nt: TGTGCCAGCAGCAGAGGGGGTGTTCAGCCCCAGCATTTT
cdr3_aa: CASSRGGVQPQHF
clone_size: .
j_call: TRBJ1-5
v_call: TRBV7-9
d_call: .

cdr3_nt: TGTGCCAGCAATCGCGACAGAGCTAACTATGGCTACACCTTC
cdr3_aa: CASNRDRANYGYTF
clone_size: .
j_call: TRBJ1-2
v_call: TRBV9
d_call: .

cdr3_nt: TGTGCCAGCAGTTCCAGCGGCTCTGGAAACACCATATATTTT
cdr3_aa: CASSSSGSGNTIYF
clone_size: .
j_call: TRBJ1-3
v_call: TRBV28
d_call: .

cdr3_nt: TGTGCCACCAGCAGAGGCAGGGTCCCCTACGAGCAGTACTTC
cdr3_aa: CATSRGRVPYEQYF
clone_size: .
j_call: TRBJ2-7
v_call: TRBV15
d_call: .

cdr3_nt: TGCGCCAGCAGCCAAGGGCCTAGCTACTACGATGAGCAGTTCTTC
cdr3_aa: CASSQGPSYYDEQFF
clone_size: once
j_call: TRBJ2-1
v_call: TRBV4-3
d_call: .

cdr3_nt: TGTGCCAGCAGCTTAGCCCTAAATCAGCCCCAGCATTTT
cdr3_aa: CASSLALNQPQHF
clone_size: .
j_call: TRBJ1-5
v_call: TRBV7-6
d_call: .

cdr3_nt: TGTGCCAGCAGCCCACGGACAGGGAAAAATTCACCCCTCCACTTT
cdr3_aa: CASSPRTGKNSPLHF
clone_size: .
j_call: TRBJ1-6
v_call: TRBV11-2
d_call: TRBD1